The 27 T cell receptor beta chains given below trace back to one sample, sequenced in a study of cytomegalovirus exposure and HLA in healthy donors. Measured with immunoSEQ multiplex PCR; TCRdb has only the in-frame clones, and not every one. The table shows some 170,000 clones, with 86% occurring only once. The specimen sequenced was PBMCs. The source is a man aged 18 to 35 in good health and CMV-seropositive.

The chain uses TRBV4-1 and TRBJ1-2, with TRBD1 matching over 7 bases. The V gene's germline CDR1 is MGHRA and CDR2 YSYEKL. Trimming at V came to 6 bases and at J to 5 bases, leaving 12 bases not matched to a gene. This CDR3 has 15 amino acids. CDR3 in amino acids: CASSVEGAIRYGYTF. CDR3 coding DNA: TGCGCCAGCAGTGTTGAGGGGGCGATTAGATATGGCTACACCTTC.

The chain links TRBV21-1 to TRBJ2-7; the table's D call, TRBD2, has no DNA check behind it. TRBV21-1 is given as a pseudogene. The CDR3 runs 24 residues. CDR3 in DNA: TGTGCCAGCAGCAAAGAAGGTGGGACAGGAGAGCGGGAGGGCCTTGGGTTCAGCTCCTACGAGCAGTACTTC. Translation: CASSKEGGTGEREGLGFSSYEQYF.

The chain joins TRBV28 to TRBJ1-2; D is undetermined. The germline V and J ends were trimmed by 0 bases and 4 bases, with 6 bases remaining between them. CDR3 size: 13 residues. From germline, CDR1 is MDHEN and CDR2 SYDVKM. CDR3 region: CASSLWPIYGYTF. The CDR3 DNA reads TGTGCCAGCAGTTTATGGCCTATCTATGGCTACACCTTC.

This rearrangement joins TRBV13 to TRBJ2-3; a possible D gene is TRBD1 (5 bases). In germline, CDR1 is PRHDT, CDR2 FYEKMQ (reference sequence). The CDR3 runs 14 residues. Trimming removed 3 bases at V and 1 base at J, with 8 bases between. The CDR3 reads CASSLGRGTDTQYF. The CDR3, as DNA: TGTGCCAGCAGCTTGGGCAGGGGCACAGATACGCAGTATTTT.

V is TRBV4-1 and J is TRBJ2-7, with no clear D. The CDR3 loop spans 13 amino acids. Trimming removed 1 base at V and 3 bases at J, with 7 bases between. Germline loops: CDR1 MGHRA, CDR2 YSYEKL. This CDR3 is CASSQGGDYEQYF. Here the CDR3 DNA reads TGCGCCAGCAGCCAAGGAGGCGACTACGAGCAGTACTTC.

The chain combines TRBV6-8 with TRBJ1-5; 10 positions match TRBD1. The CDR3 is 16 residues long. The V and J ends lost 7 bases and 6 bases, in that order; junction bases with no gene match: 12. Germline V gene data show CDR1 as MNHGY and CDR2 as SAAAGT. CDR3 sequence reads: CASTEQDRGQGQPQHF. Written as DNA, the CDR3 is TGTGCCAGCACCGAACAAGACAGGGGGCAGGGTCAGCCCCAGCATTTT.

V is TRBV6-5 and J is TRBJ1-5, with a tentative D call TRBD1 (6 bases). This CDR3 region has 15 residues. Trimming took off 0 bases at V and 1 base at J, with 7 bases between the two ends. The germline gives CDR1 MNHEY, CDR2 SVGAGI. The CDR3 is CASSYSQGSNQPQHF. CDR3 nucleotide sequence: TGTGCCAGCAGTTACTCACAGGGAAGCAATCAGCCCCAGCATTTT.

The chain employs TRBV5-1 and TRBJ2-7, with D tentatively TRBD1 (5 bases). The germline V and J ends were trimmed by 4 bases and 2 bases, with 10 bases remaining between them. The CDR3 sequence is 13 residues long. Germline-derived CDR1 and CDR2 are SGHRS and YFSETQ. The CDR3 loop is CASSAMTAYEQYF. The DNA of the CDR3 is TGCGCCAGCAGCGCGATGACAGCCTACGAGCAGTACTTC.

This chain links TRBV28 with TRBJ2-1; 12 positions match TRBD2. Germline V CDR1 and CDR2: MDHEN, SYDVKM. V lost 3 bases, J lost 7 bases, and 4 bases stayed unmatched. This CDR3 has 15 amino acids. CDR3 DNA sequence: TGTGCCAGCAGTTTGACTAGCGGGAGTTTTAATGAGCAGTTCTTC. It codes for CASSLTSGSFNEQFF.

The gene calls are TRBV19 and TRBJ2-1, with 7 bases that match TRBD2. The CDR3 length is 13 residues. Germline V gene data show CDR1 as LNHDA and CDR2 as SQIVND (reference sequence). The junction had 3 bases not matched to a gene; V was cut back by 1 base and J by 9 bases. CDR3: CASSIGPGGEQFF. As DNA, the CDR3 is TGTGCCAGTAGTATAGGTCCGGGGGGTGAGCAGTTCTTC. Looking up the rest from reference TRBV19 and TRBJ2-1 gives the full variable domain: DGGITQSPKYLFRKEGQNVTLSCEQNLNHDAMYWYRQDPGQGLRLIYYSQIVNDFQKGDIAEGYSVSREKKESFPLTVTSAQKNPTAFYLCASSIGPGGEQFFGPGTRLTVL.

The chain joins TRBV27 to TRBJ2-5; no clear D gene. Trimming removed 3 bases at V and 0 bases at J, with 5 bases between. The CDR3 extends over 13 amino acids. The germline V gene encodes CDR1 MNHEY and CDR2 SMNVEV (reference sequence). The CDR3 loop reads CASSLADQETQYF. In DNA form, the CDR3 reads TGTGCCAGCAGTTTGGCAGACCAAGAGACCCAGTACTTC.

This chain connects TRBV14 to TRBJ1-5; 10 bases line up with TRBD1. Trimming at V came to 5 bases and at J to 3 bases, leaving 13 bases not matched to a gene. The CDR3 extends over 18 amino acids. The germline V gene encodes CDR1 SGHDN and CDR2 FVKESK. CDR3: CASSVRDRGTPFNQPQHF. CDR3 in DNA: TGTGCCAGCAGCGTCCGGGACAGGGGAACCCCGTTCAATCAGCCCCAGCATTTT.

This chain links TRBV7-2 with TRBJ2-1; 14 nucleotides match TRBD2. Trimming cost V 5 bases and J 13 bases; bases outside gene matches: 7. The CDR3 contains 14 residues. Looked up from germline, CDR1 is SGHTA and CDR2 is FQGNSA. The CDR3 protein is CASSGRLAGGPQFF. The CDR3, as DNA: TGTGCCAGCAGCGGGCGACTAGCGGGGGGGCCCCAGTTCTTC. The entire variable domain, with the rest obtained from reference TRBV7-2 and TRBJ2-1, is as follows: GAGVSQSPSNKVTEKGKDVELRCDPISGHTALYWYRQSLGQGLEFLIYFQGNSAPDKSGLPSDRFSAERTGGSVSTLTIQRTQQEDSAVYLCASSGRLAGGPQFFGPGTRLTVL.

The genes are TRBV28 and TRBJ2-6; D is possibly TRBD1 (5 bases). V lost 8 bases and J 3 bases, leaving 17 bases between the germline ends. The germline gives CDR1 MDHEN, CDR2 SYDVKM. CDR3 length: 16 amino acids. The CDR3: CASEQAALGGANVLTF. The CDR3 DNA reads TGTGCCAGCGAACAGGCCGCGTTGGGTGGGGCCAACGTCCTGACTTTC.

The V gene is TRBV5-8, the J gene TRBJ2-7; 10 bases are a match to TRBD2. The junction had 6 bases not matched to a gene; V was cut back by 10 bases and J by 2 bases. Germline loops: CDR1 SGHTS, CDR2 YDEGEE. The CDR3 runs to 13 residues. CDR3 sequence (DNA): TGTGCCTCCAGTAGCGGGAGGACCTACGAGCAGTACTTC. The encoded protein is CASSSGRTYEQYF.

CDR3 in DNA: TGTGCCAGCAGTTTATCCAGGGAGAACACCGGGGAGCTGTTTTTT. Protein product: CASSLSRENTGELFF. V and J are TRBV27 and TRBJ2-2; the D gene is possibly TRBD1 (5 bases). Germline V gene sequence: CDR1 MNHEY, CDR2 SMNVEV (reference sequence). The germline V and J ends were trimmed by 0 bases and 1 base, with 6 bases remaining between them. This CDR3 is built from 15 residues.

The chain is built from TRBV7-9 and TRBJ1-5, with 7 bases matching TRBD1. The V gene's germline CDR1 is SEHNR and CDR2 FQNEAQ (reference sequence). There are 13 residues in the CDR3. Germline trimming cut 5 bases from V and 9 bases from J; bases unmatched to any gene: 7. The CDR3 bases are TGTGCCAGCAGCCCTGAGGGGGCAGGGCCCCAGCATTTT. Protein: CASSPEGAGPQHF.

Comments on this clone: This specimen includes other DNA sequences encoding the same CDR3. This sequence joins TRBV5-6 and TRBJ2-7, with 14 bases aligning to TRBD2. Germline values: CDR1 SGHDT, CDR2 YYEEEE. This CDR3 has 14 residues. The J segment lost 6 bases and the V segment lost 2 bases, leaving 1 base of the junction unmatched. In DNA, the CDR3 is TGTGCCAGCAGCTTAGGACTAGCGGGAGGCGAGCAGTACTTC. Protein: CASSLGLAGGEQYF.

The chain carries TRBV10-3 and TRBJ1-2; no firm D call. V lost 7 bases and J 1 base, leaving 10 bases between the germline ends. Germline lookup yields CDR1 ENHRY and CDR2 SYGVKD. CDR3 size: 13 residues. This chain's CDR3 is CAITTGNNYGYTF. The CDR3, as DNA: TGTGCCATCACTACGGGGAATAACTATGGCTACACCTTC.

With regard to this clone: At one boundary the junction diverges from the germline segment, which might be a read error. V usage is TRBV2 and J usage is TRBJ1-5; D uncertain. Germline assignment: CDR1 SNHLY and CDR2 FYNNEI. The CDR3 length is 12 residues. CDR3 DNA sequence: TGTGCCAGCAGCGAGAATAACCGGGATCGGGATTTT. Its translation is CASSENNRDRDF. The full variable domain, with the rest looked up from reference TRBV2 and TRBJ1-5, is EPEVTQTPSHQVTQMGQEVILRCVPISNHLYFYWYRQILGQKVEFLVSFYNNEISEKSEIFDDQFSVERPDGSNFTLKIRSTKLEDSAMYFCASSENNRDRDFGDGTRLSIL.

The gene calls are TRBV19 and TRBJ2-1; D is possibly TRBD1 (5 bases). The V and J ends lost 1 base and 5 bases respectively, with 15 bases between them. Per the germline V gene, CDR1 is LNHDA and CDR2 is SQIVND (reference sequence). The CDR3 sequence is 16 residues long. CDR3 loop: CASSIAYRLSHNEQFF. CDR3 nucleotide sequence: TGTGCCAGTAGTATAGCTTACAGGTTATCTCACAATGAGCAGTTCTTC.

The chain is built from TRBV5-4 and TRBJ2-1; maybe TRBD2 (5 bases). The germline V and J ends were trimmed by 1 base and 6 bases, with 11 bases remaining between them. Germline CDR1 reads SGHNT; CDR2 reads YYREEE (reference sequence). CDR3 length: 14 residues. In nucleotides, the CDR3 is TGTGCCAGCAGCTTGAGCGGCGCACCCAATGAGCAGTTCTTC. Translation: CASSLSGAPNEQFF. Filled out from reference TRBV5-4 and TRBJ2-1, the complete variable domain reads ETGVTQSPTHLIKTRGQQVTLRCSSQSGHNTVSWYQQALGQGPQFIFQYYREEENGRGNFPPRFSGLQFPNYSSELNVNALELDDSALYLCASSLSGAPNEQFFGPGTRLTVL.

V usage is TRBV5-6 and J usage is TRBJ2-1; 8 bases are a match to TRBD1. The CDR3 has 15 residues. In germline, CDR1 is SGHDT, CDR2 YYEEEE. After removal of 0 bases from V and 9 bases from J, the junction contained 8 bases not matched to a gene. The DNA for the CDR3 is TGTGCCAGCAGCTTGGGGGTGGACAGGGCGAGTGAGCAGTTCTTC. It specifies CASSLGVDRASEQFF.

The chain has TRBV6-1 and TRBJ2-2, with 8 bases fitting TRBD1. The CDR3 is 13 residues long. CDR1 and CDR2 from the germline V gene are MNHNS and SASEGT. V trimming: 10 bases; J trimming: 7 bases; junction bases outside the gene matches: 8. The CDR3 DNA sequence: TGTGCCAACTCGGACAGGGACAGCGGGGAGCTGTTTTTT. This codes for CANSDRDSGELFF.

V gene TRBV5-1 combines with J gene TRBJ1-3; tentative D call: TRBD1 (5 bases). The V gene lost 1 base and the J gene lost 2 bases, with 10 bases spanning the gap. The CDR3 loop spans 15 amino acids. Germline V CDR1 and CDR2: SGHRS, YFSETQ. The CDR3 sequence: CASSLFGGPGNTIYF. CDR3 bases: TGCGCCAGCAGCTTGTTCGGGGGTCCTGGAAACACCATATATTTT.

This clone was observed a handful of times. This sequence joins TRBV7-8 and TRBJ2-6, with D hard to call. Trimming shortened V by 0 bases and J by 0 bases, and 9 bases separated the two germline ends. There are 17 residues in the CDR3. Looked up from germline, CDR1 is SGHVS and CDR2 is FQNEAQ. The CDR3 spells CASSLAYSSSGANVLTF. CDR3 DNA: TGTGCCAGCAGCTTAGCTTACAGCAGCTCTGGGGCCAACGTCCTGACTTTC.

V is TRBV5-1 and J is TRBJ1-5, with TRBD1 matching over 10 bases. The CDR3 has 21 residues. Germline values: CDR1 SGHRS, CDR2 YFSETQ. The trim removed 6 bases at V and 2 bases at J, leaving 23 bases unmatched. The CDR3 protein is CASNFRWIGTGEEYGNQPQHF. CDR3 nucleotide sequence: TGCGCCAGCAACTTTCGATGGATCGGGACAGGGGAAGAGTATGGCAATCAGCCCCAGCATTTT.